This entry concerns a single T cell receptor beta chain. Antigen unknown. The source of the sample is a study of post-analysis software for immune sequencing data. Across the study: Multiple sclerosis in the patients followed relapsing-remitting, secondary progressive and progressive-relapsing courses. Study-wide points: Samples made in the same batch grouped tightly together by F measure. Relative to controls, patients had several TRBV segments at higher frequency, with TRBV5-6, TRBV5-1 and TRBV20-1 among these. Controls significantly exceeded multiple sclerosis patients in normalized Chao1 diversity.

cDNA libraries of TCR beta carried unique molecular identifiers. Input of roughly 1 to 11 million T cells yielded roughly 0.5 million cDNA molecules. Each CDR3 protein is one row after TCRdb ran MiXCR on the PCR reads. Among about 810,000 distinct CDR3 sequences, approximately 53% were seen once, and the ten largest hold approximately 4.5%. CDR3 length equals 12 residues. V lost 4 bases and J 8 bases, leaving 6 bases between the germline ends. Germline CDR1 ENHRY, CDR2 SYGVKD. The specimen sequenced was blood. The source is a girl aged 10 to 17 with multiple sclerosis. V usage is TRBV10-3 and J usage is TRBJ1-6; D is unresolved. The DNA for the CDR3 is TGTGCCATCAGTGCGGCGGATTCACCCCTCCACTTT. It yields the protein CAISAADSPLHF.